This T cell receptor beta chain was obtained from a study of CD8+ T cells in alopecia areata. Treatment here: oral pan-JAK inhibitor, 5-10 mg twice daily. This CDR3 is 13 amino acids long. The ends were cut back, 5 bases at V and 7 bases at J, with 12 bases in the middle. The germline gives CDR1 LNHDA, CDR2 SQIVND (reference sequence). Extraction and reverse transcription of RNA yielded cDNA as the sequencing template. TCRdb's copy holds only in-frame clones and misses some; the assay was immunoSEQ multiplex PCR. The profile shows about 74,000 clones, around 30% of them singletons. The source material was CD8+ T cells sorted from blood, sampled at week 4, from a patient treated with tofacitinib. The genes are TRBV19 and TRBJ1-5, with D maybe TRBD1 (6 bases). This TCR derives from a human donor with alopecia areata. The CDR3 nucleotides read TGTGCCAGTAGTCAGAGGGGGAGGCAGCCCCAGCATTTT. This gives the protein CASSQRGRQPQHF.